The sequence of this T cell receptor (beta chain) was determined in a study of T cell responses to AZD1222 COVID-19 vaccine. Study-level results: The study found vaccine-associated CD4 TCRs spanning spike, dominant at 160-218 and 743-854.

Only in-frame clones appear in the TCRdb table, and some are missing; sequencing was by immunoSEQ multiplex PCR. Among about 150,000 clones, approximately 91% were seen once, and the ten largest hold 5.5% to 8.5%. This CDR3 is 16 amino acids long. V was shortened by 0 bases and J by 0 bases, with 9 bases between the two germline ends. Germline CDR1 reads LGHNA; CDR2 reads YSLEER. Comment on this clone: The antigen remains undetermined.

The gene calls are TRBV4-3 and TRBJ1-5, with D unclear. The clonotype comes from an adult who had recovered from COVID-19. This material consisted of peripheral blood, taken after recovery from COVID-19. CDR3 DNA sequence: TGCGCCAGCAGCCAAGATCTGCGGAATAGCAATCAGCCCCAGCATTTT. Translating gives CASSQDLRNSNQPQHF.